A selection of T cell receptor beta chains follows, all from one sample in a study of shared clonotypes between healthy human individuals. TCRdb's table, derived via immunoSEQ multiplex PCR, lists solely in-frame clones and lacks some. This table has hundreds of thousands of clones, about 76% appearing once. Material for sequencing was PBMCs. The receptors were gathered from a woman in her thirties or forties in good health. Some clones in this sample may be carry-over from other donors' samples. Both conserved end residues are part of each CDR3. A D gene is named only where the DNA matches it firmly. The size of a clone is reported for some rows only, either as once, few or many, or as a class for expanded clones.

TRBV15,TRBD1,TRBJ2-3,.,TGTGCCACCAGCAGAGAGGGACAGACCACAGATACGCAGTATTTT,CATSREGQTTDTQYF
TRBV2,.,TRBJ2-7,.,TGTGCCAGCAGTGAAGAGGTAGGGGGGGAGCAGTACTTC,CASSEEVGGEQYF
TRBV7-8,.,TRBJ2-3,once,TGTGCCAGCAGCTCACAATACGCGGGACTCACAGATACGCAGTATTTT,CASSSQYAGLTDTQYF
TRBV19,.,TRBJ2-1,few,TGTGCCAGTAGTCGTAGGAGCTCCTACAATGAGCAGTTCTTC,CASSRRSSYNEQFF
TRBV27,TRBD2,TRBJ2-3,many,TGTGCCAGCAGTTTCCTAACTAGCGGTGACACAGATACGCAGTATTTT,CASSFLTSGDTDTQYF
TRBV23-1,.,TRBJ2-7,few,TGCGCCAGCAGTCACGGGGCTAGCGAGACCTACGAGCAGTACTTC,CASSHGASETYEQYF
TRBV6-6,TRBD2,TRBJ2-7,few,TGTGCCAGCATCGACGGACTAGCCTTGTACTTC,CASIDGLALYF
TRBV29-1,TRBD2,TRBJ2-3,.,TGCAGCGTTGACCTGAGGGCAGCGGGAGACACAGATACGCAGTATTTT,CSVDLRAAGDTDTQYF
TRBV5-1,.,TRBJ1-5,.,TGCGCCAGCAGCTTATCCCCCGTAGGGAGCAGCAATCAGCCCCAGCATTTT,CASSLSPVGSSNQPQHF
TRBV2,TRBD1,TRBJ2-7,.,TGTGCCAGCAGCCCCACAGGGGGGAATTACGAGCAGTACTTC,CASSPTGGNYEQYF
TRBV2,.,TRBJ2-5,once,TGTGCCAGCAGTGATCGGACAGACCAAGAGACCCAGTACTTC,CASSDRTDQETQYF
TRBV27,TRBD2,TRBJ2-7,.,TGTGCCAGCAGTTCGGGACTAAAGCTTTACGAGCAGTACTTC,CASSSGLKLYEQYF
TRBV7-2,TRBD2,TRBJ2-2,.,TGTGCCAGCAGCCAAAGGTCGGGCCTAGCGGCTAACACCGGGGAGCTGTTTTTT,CASSQRSGLAANTGELFF
TRBV29-1,TRBD2,TRBJ2-3,.,TGCAGCGTTGTGAGCGGGAGCGGGACAGATACGCAGTATTTT,CSVVSGSGTDTQYF
TRBV4-1,.,TRBJ2-2,.,TGCGCCAGCAGCCAAGGCCCCCCTGGCGCGAACACCGGGGAGCTGTTTTTT,CASSQGPPGANTGELFF
TRBV15,.,TRBJ2-7,.,TGTGCCACCAGCAGAGAACCCGGGGCTTCCTACGAGCAGTACTTC,CATSREPGASYEQYF
TRBV7-3,.,TRBJ2-3,.,TGTGCCAGCAGCCAGACAGGCGGGGATACGCAGTATTTT,CASSQTGGDTQYF
TRBV20-1,.,TRBJ2-3,.,TGCAGTGCTCGCCGGTCGGTAACGCAGTATTTT,CSARRSVTQYF
TRBV5-1,.,TRBJ2-7,.,TGCGCCAGCAGCTTGGTAGAGGGCTACGAGCAGTACTTC,CASSLVEGYEQYF
TRBV19,.,TRBJ2-2,.,TGTGCCAGTAGTACCCTTGCCGGGGAGCTGTTTTTT,CASSTLAGELFF
TRBV19,.,TRBJ2-2,.,TGTGCCAGTAGTATATCGCCACACACCGGGGAGCTGTTTTTT,CASSISPHTGELFF
TRBV28,.,TRBJ2-4,.,TGTGCCAGCAGTTTCGACAAACAAGGATCTTTAGCCAAAAACATTCAGTACTTC,CASSFDKQGSLAKNIQYF
TRBV5-4,TRBD1,TRBJ2-7,.,TGTGCCAGCAGCTCGCCGGGACAGGGCTTCTACGAGCAGTACTTC,CASSSPGQGFYEQYF
TRBV18,.,TRBJ2-1,.,TGTGCCAGCTCACCATTCTCAGTCCGAAGCGAGCAGTTCTTC,CASSPFSVRSEQFF
TRBV28,.,TRBJ2-1,few,TGTGCCAGCAGTTTAAGTGCGGGATGGGGTGAGCAGTTCTTC,CASSLSAGWGEQFF
TRBV5-4,TRBD2,TRBJ2-1,.,TGTGCCAGCAGCACGACTAGCGCAGACTACAATGAGCAGTTCTTC,CASSTTSADYNEQFF
TRBV4-1,.,TRBJ2-7,few,TGCGCCAGCAGCCAAGACAGGGATCGTGGAGAGCAGTACTTC,CASSQDRDRGEQYF
TRBV25-1,TRBD2,TRBJ2-2,.,TGTGCCAGCAGTGTAGGGCGGGAGGACACCGGGGAGCTGTTTTTT,CASSVGREDTGELFF
TRBV28,TRBD2,TRBJ2-5,.,TGTGCCAGCAGTTCGTTAGCGGGAGAAGAGACCCAGTACTTC,CASSSLAGEETQYF
TRBV16,TRBD1,TRBJ2-7,.,TGTGCCAGCGGGACAGGGGGCTACGAGCAGTACTTC,CASGTGGYEQYF
TRBV19,.,TRBJ1-1,.,TGTGCCAGTACCGTGGGGACAATGAACACTGAAGCTTTCTTT,CASTVGTMNTEAFF
TRBV5-8,.,TRBJ2-1,once,TGTGCCAGCAGACGTCGGGGCCTACCAACTAATGAGCAGTTCTTC,CASRRRGLPTNEQFF
TRBV10-3,.,TRBJ2-7,many,TGTGCCATCAGTGAGTCAAGCGCTCCCGGAGTCAAGCAGTACTTC,CAISESSAPGVKQYF
TRBV7-2,.,TRBJ2-2,.,TGTGCCAGCAGCTTAGTGCTAGCATCGAACACCGGGGAGCTGTTTTTT,CASSLVLASNTGELFF
TRBV29-1,TRBD2,TRBJ2-7,.,TGCAGCGCCGGGACTAGCGGGAGCTACGAGCAGTACTTC,CSAGTSGSYEQYF
TRBV5-1,TRBD1,TRBJ1-2,.,TGCGCCAGCCGGAAAATAGAGACAGGGAACTATGGCTACACCTTC,CASRKIETGNYGYTF
TRBV6-1,TRBD1,TRBJ2-5,.,TGTGCCAGCAGCCTTGACAGGGGGCTTGGTGAGACCCAGTACTTC,CASSLDRGLGETQYF
TRBV25-1,TRBD2,TRBJ2-1,.,TGTGCCAGCACCCATGGGACTACCTACAATGAGCAGTTCTTC,CASTHGTTYNEQFF
TRBV7-6,.,TRBJ2-5,.,TGTGCCAGCAGCCGGCGGGAGACCCAGTACTTC,CASSRRETQYF
TRBV10-2,TRBD2,TRBJ2-1,.,TGCGCCAGCACCAGGACTAGCGGGTCCTACAATGAGCAGTTCTTC,CASTRTSGSYNEQFF
TRBV4-1,TRBD2,TRBJ2-2,.,TGCGCCAGCAGCCAACTGACGGGACTAGCGAGAATTAACACCGGGGAGCTGTTTTTT,CASSQLTGLARINTGELFF
TRBV4-1,TRBD2,TRBJ2-1,.,TGCGCCAGCAGCCAAGATCGTTATCTAGCGGGAGGGGGGGACAATGAGCAGTTCTTC,CASSQDRYLAGGGDNEQFF
TRBV5-1,.,TRBJ2-7,.,TGCGCCAGCAGCTTGGTGGAGGGCTACGAGCAGTACTTC,CASSLVEGYEQYF
TRBV18,TRBD2,TRBJ2-7,.,TGTGCCAGCTCACCCAATAGCGGGAGGGCCATCGAGCAGTACTTC,CASSPNSGRAIEQYF
TRBV18,TRBD1,TRBJ1-1,.,TGTGCCAGCTCACCCAGCGGGACAGAGAACACTGAAGCTTTCTTT,CASSPSGTENTEAFF
TRBV15,TRBD1,TRBJ1-5,.,TGTGCCACCAGGGGACAGGGGGCGACTCAGCCCCAGCATTTT,CATRGQGATQPQHF
TRBV27,TRBD2,TRBJ2-7,.,TGTGCCAGCAGTCCCCGGGGAGGGGCGATCTACGAGCAGTACTTC,CASSPRGGAIYEQYF
TRBV6-5,TRBD1,TRBJ1-2,once,TGTGCCAGCAGTTACTACCAGGGGGAAGGCTACACCTTC,CASSYYQGEGYTF
TRBV5-1,.,TRBJ1-1,.,TGCGCCAGCAGCTTGACGGTCGCGGACAGATCGAACACTGAAGCTTTCTTT,CASSLTVADRSNTEAFF
TRBV4-1,TRBD1,TRBJ2-7,.,TGCGCCAGCAGCCAAGGGACAGGGGCGAATTACGAGCAGTACTTC,CASSQGTGANYEQYF
TRBV29-1,.,TRBJ2-7,.,TGCAGCGTGGTAACACAGGGTCCCTACGAGCAGTACTTC,CSVVTQGPYEQYF
TRBV5-8,TRBD1,TRBJ1-2,.,TGTGCCAGCAGACGGGACAGCTTTAACTATGGCTACACCTTC,CASRRDSFNYGYTF
TRBV5-1,.,TRBJ2-1,.,TGCGCCAGCAGCTCACCTGACAGGAGCTCCTACAATGAGCAGTTCTTC,CASSSPDRSSYNEQFF
TRBV5-1,.,TRBJ1-4,.,TGCGCCAGCAGCTTGGAGGGGAAACAAGAAAAACTGTTTTTT,CASSLEGKQEKLFF
TRBV6-6,.,TRBJ2-5,.,TGTGCCAGCAGTGGAATAGGGGGGAGGGCCCGGGAGACCCAGTACTTC,CASSGIGGRARETQYF